A single T cell receptor beta chain is shown here with its context. The antigen is not known. Sequencing used immunoSEQ multiplex PCR; TCRdb keeps in-frame clones, though not all of them. The sample yields about 170,000 clones, 92% seen once. This sample was included in a study of T cell responses to AZD1222 COVID-19 vaccine. The study's findings and limits: Two doses of AZD1222 preceded a rise in Spike-specific TCR breadth and depth. Along spike, vaccine-associated CD4 TCRs were found throughout, with dominance at 160-218 and 743-854. Clonal diversity was possibly underestimated; the donors were predominantly white British and more often female.

The CDR3 contains 12 residues. The germline gives CDR1 SGHTA, CDR2 FQGNSA. The V gene lost 4 bases and the J gene lost 3 bases, with 3 bases spanning the gap. The TCR comes from an adult in good health. This chain joins TRBV7-2 and TRBJ2-2; the D is unclear. Specimen: peripheral blood, collected on day 0 of AZD1222 vaccination. The chain's CDR3 is CASSSYTGELFF. As DNA, the CDR3 is TGTGCCAGCAGCTCCTACACCGGGGAGCTGTTTTTT. The complete variable domain, with remaining parts taken from reference TRBV7-2 and TRBJ2-2, reads GAGVSQSPSNKVTEKGKDVELRCDPISGHTALYWYRQSLGQGLEFLIYFQGNSAPDKSGLPSDRFSAERTGGSVSTLTIQRTQQEDSAVYLCASSSYTGELFFGEGSRLTVL.